This T cell receptor (beta chain) emerged from a study of control samples from healthy donors and cancer patients. On this clone itself: An end of the junction differs from the germline gene, which may be a read error.

The CDR3 has 11 amino acids. Clones were read by immunoSEQ multiplex PCR, and TCRdb kept only the in-frame ones, dropping some. This sample yields some 150,000 clones, of which 91% are seen a single time; 7.1% belongs to the top ten. What was sequenced was blood. This TCR was sampled from a man aged 18 to 30 in good health. The chain employs TRBV12-3 or TRBV12-4 and TRBJ1-1; no clear D. Written as DNA, the CDR3 is TGTGCCAGCAGCCCCGACATCCCGTTGAGCTTT. This gives the protein CASSPDIPLSF.